These T cell receptor beta chains were read from a single sample in a study of T cell clonotyping in hematopoietic cell transplantation. TCRdb keeps only in-frame clones here, not all; method: immunoSEQ multiplex PCR. The sample gives about 41,000 clones, around 84% of which show up once; roughly 2.8% is in the top ten. Sample: peripheral blood mononuclear cells, taken before stem cell transplant. These receptors all stem from a man aged 60-69 years with acute myeloid leukemia. Some clones in this sample may be carry-over from other donors' samples. Each CDR3 is given with its conserved first and last residue. The D gene is left open where the match is weak. Clone size is stated in some rows and not others, as once, few, many or a class when expanded.

D gene: .; J gene: TRBJ1-6; clone size: .; V gene: TRBV2; CDR3 DNA: TGTGCCAGCAGTGATGAGCAGGCTGGCAACTCACCCCTCCACTTT; CDR3 protein: CASSDEQAGNSPLHF
D gene: .; J gene: TRBJ1-2; clone size: once; V gene: TRBV5-1; CDR3 DNA: TGCGCCAGCAGCTTGGAACCCCCCTCTGGCGGGTTCCTCTATGGCTACACCTTC; CDR3 protein: CASSLEPPSGGFLYGYTF
D gene: .; J gene: TRBJ1-5; clone size: .; V gene: TRBV28; CDR3 DNA: TGTGCCAGCAGAATCCCGGGACAACGGGGACAGCCCCAGCATTTT; CDR3 protein: CASRIPGQRGQPQHF
D gene: .; J gene: TRBJ2-3; clone size: few; V gene: TRBV27; CDR3 DNA: TGTGCCAGCAGTTTAGACTCCCACCCGGGTACGCAGTATTTT; CDR3 protein: CASSLDSHPGTQYF
D gene: .; J gene: TRBJ1-2; clone size: .; V gene: TRBV6-1; CDR3 DNA: TGTGCCAGCAGTCGGGGGTGGGGGGTCGGCTACACCTTC; CDR3 protein: CASSRGWGVGYTF
D gene: TRBD1; J gene: TRBJ1-5; clone size: .; V gene: TRBV5-6; CDR3 DNA: TGTGCCAGCAGCTCCGGGACAGGGTTCAATCAGCCCCAGCATTTT; CDR3 protein: CASSSGTGFNQPQHF
D gene: .; J gene: TRBJ1-5; clone size: .; V gene: TRBV15; CDR3 DNA: TGTGCCACCAGCGCCAGACAGGATCGCAATCAGCCCCAGCATTTT; CDR3 protein: CATSARQDRNQPQHF
D gene: .; J gene: TRBJ1-2; clone size: once; V gene: TRBV28; CDR3 DNA: TGTGCCAGCAGTTTCGAGGGTCACTATGGCTACACCTTC; CDR3 protein: CASSFEGHYGYTF
D gene: .; J gene: TRBJ1-3; clone size: .; V gene: TRBV28; CDR3 DNA: TGTGCCAGCAGTCCAGCGGGCGGGGCGGGTGGAAACACCATATATTTT; CDR3 protein: CASSPAGGAGGNTIYF
D gene: .; J gene: TRBJ1-3; clone size: few; V gene: TRBV10-3; CDR3 DNA: TGTGCCATCAAAGGGGAAGGAAACACCATATATTTT; CDR3 protein: CAIKGEGNTIYF
D gene: .; J gene: TRBJ2-7; clone size: .; V gene: TRBV25-1; CDR3 DNA: TGTGCCAGCAGCCAGGGGTACGAGCAGTACTTC; CDR3 protein: CASSQGYEQYF
D gene: .; J gene: TRBJ1-4; clone size: .; V gene: TRBV28; CDR3 DNA: TGTGCCAGCAGTATCACTCCACGAGGGGATAAACTGTTTTTT; CDR3 protein: CASSITPRGDKLFF
D gene: .; J gene: TRBJ2-7; clone size: .; V gene: TRBV6-1; CDR3 DNA: TGTGCCAGCAGACCGGACGGCTACGAGCAGTACTTC; CDR3 protein: CASRPDGYEQYF
D gene: TRBD1; J gene: TRBJ1-2; clone size: .; V gene: TRBV6-5; CDR3 DNA: TGTGCCAGCAGTCAGACGGGACAGGGTTTTTTTGGCTACACCTTC; CDR3 protein: CASSQTGQGFFGYTF
D gene: .; J gene: TRBJ1-1; clone size: .; V gene: TRBV29-1; CDR3 DNA: TGCAGCGCCGCGTCATTAGGGGGGGCTTTCTTT; CDR3 protein: CSAASLGGAFF
D gene: .; J gene: TRBJ1-3; clone size: .; V gene: TRBV29-1; CDR3 DNA: TGCAGCGTTGAAGAGGGGTTCTCTGGAAACACCATATATTTT; CDR3 protein: CSVEEGFSGNTIYF
D gene: TRBD1; J gene: TRBJ2-7; clone size: .; V gene: TRBV14; CDR3 DNA: TGTGCCAGCAGCCAAGTAGGTACAGGGGCCTACGAGCAGTACTTC; CDR3 protein: CASSQVGTGAYEQYF
D gene: TRBD1; J gene: TRBJ1-5; clone size: once; V gene: TRBV19; CDR3 DNA: TGTGCCAGTAGCGGGGGACAGGGAATTGGTCAGCCCCAGCATTTT; CDR3 protein: CASSGGQGIGQPQHF
D gene: .; J gene: TRBJ2-7; clone size: .; V gene: TRBV5-4; CDR3 DNA: TGTGCCAGCAGCTTTGACTCTAGGTCCTACGAGCAGTACTTC; CDR3 protein: CASSFDSRSYEQYF
D gene: .; J gene: TRBJ1-5; clone size: .; V gene: TRBV28; CDR3 DNA: TGTGCCAGCATACCTCAGGGCAATCAGCCCCAGCATTTT; CDR3 protein: CASIPQGNQPQHF
D gene: .; J gene: TRBJ2-4; clone size: .; V gene: TRBV5-6; CDR3 DNA: TGTGCCAGCAGCCCACAGGTGGGCGGTGGTATTCAGTACTTC; CDR3 protein: CASSPQVGGGIQYF
D gene: .; J gene: TRBJ1-6; clone size: .; V gene: TRBV4-1; CDR3 DNA: TGCGCCAGCAGCCAAGATAATTGGTCCAGGGCCTCCTCACCCCTCCACTTT; CDR3 protein: CASSQDNWSRASSPLHF
D gene: .; J gene: TRBJ2-7; clone size: .; V gene: TRBV4-2; CDR3 DNA: TGTGCCAGCAGCGCTTTATTTTCGGACGAGCAGTACTTC; CDR3 protein: CASSALFSDEQYF
D gene: TRBD1; J gene: TRBJ1-1; clone size: .; V gene: TRBV28; CDR3 DNA: TGTGCCAGCAGTACTCACAGGGGGCGGACTGAAGCTTTCTTT; CDR3 protein: CASSTHRGRTEAFF
D gene: .; J gene: TRBJ1-1; clone size: .; V gene: TRBV4-3; CDR3 DNA: TGCGCCAGCAGCCAAGGACGGTTGAACACTGAAGCTTTCTTT; CDR3 protein: CASSQGRLNTEAFF
D gene: TRBD1; J gene: TRBJ2-7; clone size: .; V gene: TRBV5-4; CDR3 DNA: TGTGCCAGTTCGACAGGGGCTAGGGTTGAGCAGTACTTC; CDR3 protein: CASSTGARVEQYF
D gene: .; J gene: TRBJ1-4; clone size: .; V gene: TRBV6-6; CDR3 DNA: TGTGCCAGCAGAGTGGGGGTTACAACTAATGAAAAACTGTTTTTT; CDR3 protein: CASRVGVTTNEKLFF
D gene: TRBD1; J gene: TRBJ1-2; clone size: .; V gene: TRBV10-3; CDR3 DNA: TGTGCCATCCAAGCCGGGACAGGGACAAATGGCTACACCTTC; CDR3 protein: CAIQAGTGTNGYTF
D gene: TRBD2; J gene: TRBJ2-7; clone size: .; V gene: TRBV5-6; CDR3 DNA: TGTGCCAGCAGCGCCGGACTAGCGGGGGGTAGCTCCTACGAGCAGTACTTC; CDR3 protein: CASSAGLAGGSSYEQYF
D gene: .; J gene: TRBJ1-3; clone size: .; V gene: TRBV6-1; CDR3 DNA: TGTGCCAGCAGTGACGTTTCGAGGGCTGGAAACACCATATATTTT; CDR3 protein: CASSDVSRAGNTIYF
D gene: .; J gene: TRBJ2-7; clone size: .; V gene: TRBV21-1; CDR3 DNA: TGTGCCAGCAGCAAAGGCCCGGCACACGGTCGCTCCTACGAGCAGTACTTC; CDR3 protein: CASSKGPAHGRSYEQYF
D gene: .; J gene: TRBJ1-5; clone size: .; V gene: TRBV6-1; CDR3 DNA: TGTGCCAGCCAGCTTCGACCGCCCCAGCATTTT; CDR3 protein: CASQLRPPQHF
D gene: TRBD1; J gene: TRBJ2-7; clone size: .; V gene: TRBV10-3; CDR3 DNA: TGTGCCATCAGTGGAACAGGGGGCGCACCCTACGAGCAGTACTTC; CDR3 protein: CAISGTGGAPYEQYF
D gene: TRBD1; J gene: TRBJ1-4; clone size: .; V gene: TRBV28; CDR3 DNA: TGTGCCAGCAGTGTCGTGGGACAGGGGTGGGAAAAACTGTTTTTT; CDR3 protein: CASSVVGQGWEKLFF
D gene: TRBD1; J gene: TRBJ1-6; clone size: .; V gene: TRBV2; CDR3 DNA: TGTGCCAGCAGGATTGGGACAGGGGATAATTCACCCCTCCACTTT; CDR3 protein: CASRIGTGDNSPLHF
D gene: .; J gene: TRBJ1-4; clone size: .; V gene: TRBV30; CDR3 DNA: TGTGCCTGGAGTCACACAGGGAGAGGTGAAAAACTGTTTTTT; CDR3 protein: CAWSHTGRGEKLFF